This T cell receptor (beta chain) was recorded in a study of blood T cell repertoires in COVID-19. About the study: Acute and convalescent COVID-19 samples came from the United States, Italy and Spain. Sources were T cells, B-cell-depleted T cells, or PBMCs; the material itself was cDNA or gDNA.

Per the study methods: Using reference gene primer amplification, nucleated cell counts were estimated. Here immunoSEQ multiplex PCR was the method, and the copy in TCRdb shows in-frame clones only, minus some. For V, J and clone size, that table is used; D and trimming come from the DNA. The sample contains approximately 11,000 clones, around 80% of which appear only once. This CDR3 comprises 15 residues. Trimming cost V 3 bases and J 0 bases, with 9 bases left between them. Looked up from germline, CDR1 is LNHDA and CDR2 is SQIVND (reference sequence). By sample share, this clone is medium-sized (0.01 to 0.1%).

The chain uses TRBV19 and TRBJ2-1; possible D gene TRBD2, 5 bases. The TCR originated in a man aged 70-80 years with active COVID-19. Input material: peripheral blood. CDR3 region: CASSIASSSYNEQFF. CDR3 nucleotides: TGTGCCAGTAGTATCGCTAGCTCCTCCTACAATGAGCAGTTCTTC.